Listed below are T cell receptor beta chains from one sample, sequenced in a study of regulatory T cells in long-lasting Graves disease. TCRdb reprocessed the multiplex PCR reads via MiXCR and lists one record per CDR3 protein. The table shows 390,000 or so distinct CDR3 sequences, with roughly 25% occurring only once. The sequencing used peripheral blood mononuclear cells (PBMCs), collected when the disease was refractory, from a patient treated with antithyroid drugs. These receptors came from a woman aged 35 to 49 with Graves disease. Each CDR3 is given with its conserved first and last residue. A D gene is named only where the DNA matches it firmly. Clone sizes are given selectively: once, few, many, or a class where the clone is expanded.

DNA,CDR3,D,J,V,size
TGTGCCAGTAGTCCCCCCGGGACCGCAAAGAAGGAAAAACTGTTTTTT,CASSPPGTAKKEKLFF,NA,TRBJ1-4,TRBV19,few
TGTGCCATCCCAGCGGGGAAGCTAGCGGGACACCCCTACGAGCAGTACTTC,CAIPAGKLAGHPYEQYF,TRBD2,TRBJ2-7,TRBV6-2/TRBV6-3,few
TGTGCCAGTACCCTGGTAGCCGGCACTGAAGCTTTCTTT,CASTLVAGTEAFF,NA,TRBJ1-1,TRBV19,NA
TGTGCCAGCAGGAAAAGCTTCCTCTACGAGCAGTACTTC,CASRKSFLYEQYF,NA,TRBJ2-7,TRBV7-8,many
TGTGCCACCAGCAGAGATAAGGGGGGCGCTGTATATTTT,CATSRDKGGAVYF,NA,TRBJ1-3,TRBV15,few
TGTGCCAGCAGCTTGTGGGACGGCGAGCCCCACGGGTATACGCAGTATTTT,CASSLWDGEPHGYTQYF,NA,TRBJ2-3,TRBV5-4,NA
TGCAGTGCTAGGGGGACTAGCGACTACGAGCAGTACTTC,CSARGTSDYEQYF,TRBD2,TRBJ2-7,TRBV20-1,many
TGTGCCAGCAGTTTTAGTAATGAGCAGTTCTTC,CASSFSNEQFF,NA,TRBJ2-1,TRBV12-3/TRBV12-4,many
TGCAGTGCTGGAGATCTAAATGACCCCCAGCATCGGTACTTC,CSAGDLNDPQHRYF,NA,TRBJ2-7,TRBV20-1,NA
TGCGCCAGCAGCCAGGTGACAGAGGCTAACTATGGCTACACCTTC,CASSQVTEANYGYTF,NA,TRBJ1-2,TRBV4-1,NA
TGCGCCAGCGGTAGAGGGAACGGCGGGGAGCTGTTTTTT,CASGRGNGGELFF,NA,TRBJ2-2,TRBV5-1,many
TGCGCCAGCAGCCAAGTTTCGGACAGTCTTGGTGGCTACACCTTC,CASSQVSDSLGGYTF,NA,TRBJ1-2,TRBV4-1,NA
TGTGCCAGCAGGCTTACCGGGACTAGCGGGAGTGGGAATGAGCAGTTCTTC,CASRLTGTSGSGNEQFF,TRBD2,TRBJ2-1,TRBV6-1,many
TGTGCCAGCAGCCAAGAAAGCTGGACAGGGTGGGGTACTGAAGCTTTCTTT,CASSQESWTGWGTEAFF,TRBD1,TRBJ1-1,TRBV3-1,NA
TGTGCCAGCAGCTTAGGGGACGGGAGTAAAGGCAATGAGCAGTTCTTC,CASSLGDGSKGNEQFF,NA,TRBJ2-1,TRBV7-3,NA
TGCGCCAGCAGCCAAGGACTAGCGGGAGTGCCATACGAGCAGTACTTC,CASSQGLAGVPYEQYF,TRBD2,TRBJ2-7,TRBV4-1,NA
TGTGCCAGCAGTTCACAGGGTACCGAGCAGTACTTC,CASSSQGTEQYF,NA,TRBJ2-7,TRBV28,many
TGTGCCAGCAGTTCGGGGGGACACTTCTATGGCTACACCTTC,CASSSGGHFYGYTF,NA,TRBJ1-2,TRBV6-5,many
TGTGCCAGTAACTTACAGGGGGCTTTAAATCAGCCCCAGCATTTT,CASNLQGALNQPQHF,TRBD1,TRBJ1-5,TRBV19,many
TGTGCCAGCAGCTTAGCTGGGACCCCCTACGAGCAGTACTTC,CASSLAGTPYEQYF,NA,TRBJ2-7,TRBV7-2,many
TGTGCCAGCAGCCAATTTCACAGGGTGAAGGACACTGAAGCTTTCTTT,CASSQFHRVKDTEAFF,NA,TRBJ1-1,TRBV4-2,NA
TGTGCCAGCAGTGAATCCGGGGCCCCGTCCAGTGGCTACACCTTC,CASSESGAPSSGYTF,NA,TRBJ1-2,TRBV25-1,few
TGTGCCACCAGCAGAGATTCAGGTCGGGATCAGTTCTTC,CATSRDSGRDQFF,NA,TRBJ2-1,TRBV15,few
TGTGCCAGCAGTAGGAACCCTACCGGGGAGCTGTTTTTT,CASSRNPTGELFF,NA,TRBJ2-2,TRBV28,NA
TGTGCCAGCAGTTTGGAAAAGAATCAGCCCCAGCATTTT,CASSLEKNQPQHF,NA,TRBJ1-5,TRBV6-4,few
TGTGCCAGCACCGATGGGTGGGGAAAACTGTTTTTT,CASTDGWGKLFF,NA,TRBJ1-4,TRBV27,many